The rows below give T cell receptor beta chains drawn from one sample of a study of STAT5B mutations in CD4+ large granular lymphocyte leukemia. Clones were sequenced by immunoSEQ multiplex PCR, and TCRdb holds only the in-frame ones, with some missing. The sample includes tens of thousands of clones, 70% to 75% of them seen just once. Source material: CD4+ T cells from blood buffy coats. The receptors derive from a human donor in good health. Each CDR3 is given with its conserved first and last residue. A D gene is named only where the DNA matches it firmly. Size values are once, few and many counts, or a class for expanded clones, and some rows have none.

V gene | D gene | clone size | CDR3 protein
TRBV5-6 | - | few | CASSQGQSGYTF
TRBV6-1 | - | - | CASSATPGGGNQPQHF
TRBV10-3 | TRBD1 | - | CAIEGDRVNEQFF
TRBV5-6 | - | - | CASSSWADLRGYTF
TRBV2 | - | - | CASSYRRGQYTEAFF
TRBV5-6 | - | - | CASSLIATEGGPLAGYTF
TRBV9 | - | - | CASSVGLGDNEQFF
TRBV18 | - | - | CASSTGVGQYEQYF
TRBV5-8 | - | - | CASSPLGPRGEKLFF
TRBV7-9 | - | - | CASSPVKGQGPYGYTF